This T cell receptor beta chain was retrieved from a study of blood T cell repertoires in COVID-19. Study context: Whether acute or convalescent, the COVID-19 samples came from the United States, Italy and Spain. The analysed material was cDNA or gDNA that came from T cells, B-cell-depleted T cells, or PBMCs.

Original methodology: Reference gene primer amplification yielded estimated nucleated cell counts. The data were produced by immunoSEQ multiplex PCR, yet TCRdb's version contains in-frame clones alone and is incomplete. The D gene and trimming were derived from the DNA, and the V and J assignments and clone size from that table. The top ten clones hold under 15% of a sample with 35,000 to 55,000 clones, 85% of them seen once. CDR1 SNHLY and CDR2 FYNNEI come from the germline V gene. The length of the CDR3 is 16 residues. Trimming took off 5 bases at V and 2 bases at J, with 17 bases between the two ends.

This rearrangement joins TRBV2 to TRBJ2-3; a weak D match, TRBD1 (6 bases). The sample taken for sequencing was peripheral blood. The sequence was obtained from a woman aged 70-85 years in a cohort sampled during active COVID-19. The DNA for the CDR3 is TGTGCCAGCAGTCCCTCGGGACAACTCTTCACAGATACGCAGTATTTT. Translated, it gives CASSPSGQLFTDTQYF.